The 9 T cell receptor beta chains listed next were all sequenced from one sample in a study of regulatory T cells in long-lasting Graves disease (TCRdb year 2021). The library was made by multiplex PCR. For sequencing, an Illumina HiSeq 4000 was employed. iRepertoire HTBI primers and Arm-PCR amplification of CDR3 regions were used to construct TCR beta libraries. TCRdb reanalyzed the raw reads on its own, using fastp at Q25 for trimming and MiXCR for clone calling, and kept in-frame beta chains. Each CDR3 protein gets just one entry, which takes the most common genes and DNA from the rows behind it. This sample comprises 520,000 or so distinct CDR3 sequences, around 12% of them detected only once. The top ten clonotypes cover approximately 9.6% of the sample. This sample's time point label indicates: newly diagnosed GD, antithyroid drugs for less than 3 months. For both TCR sequencing and RNA sequencing, RNA was extracted from PBMCs in TRIzol.

The same sample was also used in a study of T cells in Graves' hyperthyroidism and ophthalmopathy.

Sample: peripheral blood mononuclear cells (PBMCs), taken at new diagnosis, from a patient treated with antithyroid drugs. The receptors stem from a young woman with Graves disease. Donor details come from another sample of the same person, matched by shared clones.

This clonotype was counted ten times or more. The J gene is TRBJ2-7, the V gene TRBV28, with a tentative D call TRBD1 (6 bases). The germline V gene has CDR1 MDHEN and CDR2 SYDVKM. This CDR3 spans 14 amino acids. Trimming removed 8 bases from V and 5 bases from J, with 19 bases in between. CDR3 sequence: CASRSRAGDNEQYF. The CDR3, as DNA: TGTGCCAGCCGTTCTCGGGCAGGGGATAACGAGCAGTACTTC.

This clonotype was counted ten times or more. The gene calls are TRBV5-1 and TRBJ2-1, with 8 positions matching TRBD2. This CDR3 has 14 amino acids. The germline V gene has CDR1 SGHRS and CDR2 YFSETQ. With 6 bases clipped from V and 4 bases from J, the junction kept 6 bases outside the gene matches. CDR3 sequence reads: CASTEGGGYNEQFF. In DNA form, the CDR3 reads TGCGCCAGCACGGAGGGCGGGGGGTACAATGAGCAGTTCTTC.

This chain joins TRBV10-2 and TRBJ2-3; TRBD2 matches 10 bases. The germline gives CDR1 WSHSY, CDR2 SAAADI. The trim removed 4 bases at V and 6 bases at J, leaving 7 bases unmatched. The CDR3 totals 15 residues. CDR3 in DNA: TGCGCCAGCAGTGCGGCTAGCGGGAGAGGGGATACGCAGTATTTT. Amino acids: CASSAASGRGDTQYF.

This clonotype was found many times. The rearrangement joins TRBV28 to TRBJ1-4; D perhaps matches TRBD1 (5 bases). Between the trimmed V and J ends, which lost 6 bases and 7 bases, there was a span of 12 bases. This CDR3 has 13 residues. Germline V lookup: CDR1 MDHEN, CDR2 SYDVKM. CDR3 sequence (DNA): TGTGCCAGCAGCTTGGGGGGATTTGAAAAACTGTTTTTT. Translated: CASSLGGFEKLFF.

This clonotype was counted between two and nine times. Here the CDR3 omits its conserved ending phenylalanine or tryptophan, so a read error is the likely source. The rearrangement joins TRBV6-2 or TRBV6-3 to TRBJ2-2, with D perhaps matching TRBD1 or TRBD2 (7 bases each). Trimming took off 2 bases at V and 6 bases at J, with 19 bases between the two ends. This CDR3 spans 17 amino acids. CDR1 is MNHEY and CDR2 is SVGEGT in the germline V gene. The CDR3 DNA reads as TGTGCCAGCAGTTACGGCGGGGGACAGTCAAGATCCGGGGAGCTGTTTTCT. Amino acid sequence: CASSYGGGQSRSGELFS.

This clonotype has at least ten counts. V and J are TRBV11-1 and TRBJ2-1; 8 nucleotides match TRBD1. After removal of 1 base from V and 5 bases from J, the junction contained 4 bases not matched to a gene. Per germline, CDR1 SGHAT and CDR2 FQDESV (reference sequence). There are 15 residues in the CDR3. The DNA for the CDR3 is TGTGCCAGCAGCTTAGGGACAGGGAAGGACAATGAGCAGTTCTTC. Translated: CASSLGTGKDNEQFF.

There are many counts of this clonotype. The chain has TRBV28 and TRBJ1-5; D gene ambiguous. The CDR3 is made up of 14 amino acids. With 1 base removed from V and 0 bases from J, the gap between germline ends came to 4 bases. The germline CDR1 and CDR2 sequences are MDHEN and SYDVKM. The CDR3 spells CASSLSYSNQPQHF. The CDR3 bases are TGTGCCAGCAGTTTATCTTATAGCAATCAGCCCCAGCATTTT.

This clonotype was picked up a small number of times. This chain links TRBV3-1 with TRBJ2-7; 12 nucleotides line up with TRBD2. J lost 5 bases, V lost 1 base, and 0 bases had no gene match. CDR3 length: 14 amino acids. Germline V gene lookup returns CDR1 LGHDT and CDR2 YNNKEL (reference sequence). In nucleotides, the CDR3 is TGTGCCAGCAGCCAAGGACTAGCGGGAGACGAGCAGTACTTC. It is translated as CASSQGLAGDEQYF.

This clonotype has a count of ten or more. This chain uses TRBV12-3 or TRBV12-4 with TRBJ2-7; 8 bases are shared with TRBD1. The CDR3 is 18 amino acids. Trimming cost V 2 bases and J 0 bases; bases outside gene matches: 12. CDR3 nucleotide sequence: TGTGCCAGCAGTTTAACCTTATTGACAGGGGTGAGCTCCTACGAGCAGTACTTC. Encoded protein: CASSLTLLTGVSSYEQYF.